This T cell receptor beta chain was captured by sequencing in a study of human T cells and chemical hapten exposure. The wider study: Upper-back patch tests with 0.01% DPC were read at 6 days.

A single record per CDR3 protein comes from TCRdb applying MiXCR to the RACE reads. In the table there are some 350,000 distinct CDR3 sequences, roughly 6% of which are singletons. This clonotype was counted only a few times. What it binds is unknown. Whole-study results and caveats: Expanded TCR sets contained significantly more large CDR3 similarity clusters than controls. As patch test score rose, PT1 expanded TCR counts tended to rise as well.

Stated time point: patch test 2, 6 weeks after DPC sensitization. Treatment of the sample: therapeutic diphenylcyclopropenone sensitization with weekly scalp DPC. The receptor was derived from a woman aged 18-35 years with alopecia areata. Some clones in this sample may be carry-over from other donors' samples. Source: whole blood, taken in connection with sensitization to the hapten diphenylcyclopropenone (DPC).

CDR3 sequence: CASSPSQDTQYF. CDR3 DNA: TGCGCCAGCAGTCCGTCCCAGGATACGCAGTATTTT. The chain employs TRBV5-1 and TRBJ2-3; the D is unclear. CDR3 length: 12 residues. Trimming removed 5 bases at V and 6 bases at J, with 10 bases between. Germline assignment: CDR1 SGHRS and CDR2 YFSETQ.